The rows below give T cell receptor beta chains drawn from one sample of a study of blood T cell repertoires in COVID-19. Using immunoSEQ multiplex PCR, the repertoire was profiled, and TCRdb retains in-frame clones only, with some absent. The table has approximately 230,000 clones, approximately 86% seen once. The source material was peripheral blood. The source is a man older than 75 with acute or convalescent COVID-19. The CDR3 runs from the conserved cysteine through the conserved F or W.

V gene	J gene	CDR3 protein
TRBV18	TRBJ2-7	CASSPPGAREQYF
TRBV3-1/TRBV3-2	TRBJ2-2	CASSVAGVGTGELFF
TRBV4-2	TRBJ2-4	CASSQDQQGTKNIQYF
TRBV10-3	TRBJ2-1	CASGKANEQFF
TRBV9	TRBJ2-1	CASSVDGSVSYNEQFF
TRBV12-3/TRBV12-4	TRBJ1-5	CASSGQLDQPQHF
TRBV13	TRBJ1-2	CASSLVGPSYGYTF
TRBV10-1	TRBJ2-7	CASFQGASYEQYF
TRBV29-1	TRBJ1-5	CSLDRRHQPQHF
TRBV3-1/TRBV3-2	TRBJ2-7	CASSPEGGKRVYEQYF
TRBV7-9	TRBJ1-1	CASSLARPLTEAFF
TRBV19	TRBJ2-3	CASSPTQVSTDTQYF
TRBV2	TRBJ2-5	CASTRDWEETQYF
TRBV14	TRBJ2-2	CASRRQGVTGELFF
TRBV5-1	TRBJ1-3	CASSLEGSGNTIYF
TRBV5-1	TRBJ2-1	CASSPATDPQQFF
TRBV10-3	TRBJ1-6	CATTASSYNSPLHF
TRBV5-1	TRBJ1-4	CASSLIPGQTNEKLFF
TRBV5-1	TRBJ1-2	CASSLNRGDYGYTF
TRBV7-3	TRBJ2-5	CASSPTSFETQYF
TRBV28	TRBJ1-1	CASSLDWVGTEAFF
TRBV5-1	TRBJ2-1	CASSGYYGSYNEQFF
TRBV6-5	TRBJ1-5	CASSYDPQGLKHF
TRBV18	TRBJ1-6	CASSDRDSGNSPLHF
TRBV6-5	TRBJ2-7	CASRKLAGVYEQYF
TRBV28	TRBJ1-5	CASNSGTFGQHF
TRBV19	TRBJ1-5	CASSILGSGTSNQPQHF
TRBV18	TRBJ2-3	CASSPSRSRSTDTQYF
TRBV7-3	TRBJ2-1	CASSLSGSAGDEQFF